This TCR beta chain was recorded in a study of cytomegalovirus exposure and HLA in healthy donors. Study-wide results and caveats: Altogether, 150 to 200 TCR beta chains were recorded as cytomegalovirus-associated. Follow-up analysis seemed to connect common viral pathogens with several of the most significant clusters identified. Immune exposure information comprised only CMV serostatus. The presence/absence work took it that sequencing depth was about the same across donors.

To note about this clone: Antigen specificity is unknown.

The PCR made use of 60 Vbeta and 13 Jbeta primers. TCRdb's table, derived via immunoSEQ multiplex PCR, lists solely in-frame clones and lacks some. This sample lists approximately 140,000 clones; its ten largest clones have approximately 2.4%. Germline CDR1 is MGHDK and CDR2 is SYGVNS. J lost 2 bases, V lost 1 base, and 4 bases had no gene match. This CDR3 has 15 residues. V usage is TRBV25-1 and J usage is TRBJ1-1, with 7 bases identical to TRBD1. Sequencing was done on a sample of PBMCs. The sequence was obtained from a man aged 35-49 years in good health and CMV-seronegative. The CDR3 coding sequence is TGTGCCAGCAGTGAATCCGGGACAGCTAACACTGAAGCTTTCTTT. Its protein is CASSESGTANTEAFF.